This is a list of T cell receptor beta chains from one sample in a study of blood T cell repertoires in COVID-19. The repertoire was sequenced with immunoSEQ multiplex PCR; TCRdb's copy has only in-frame clones and lacks some. The sample records about 440,000 clones, around 91% being singletons. Material for sequencing was PBMCs or T cells enriched from blood (not recorded which). These receptors were taken from a man younger than 30 who had recovered from COVID-19. The CDR3 runs from the conserved cysteine through the conserved F or W. Each record gives: clone size, D gene, V gene, J gene, CDR3 DNA, CDR3 protein. D genes are given only for firm matches. Where a row states a size, it is once, few, many or the class of an expanded clone; other rows omit it.

-	-	TRBV9	TRBJ1-3	TGTGCCAGCAGCGTAGGAGGGCTCGGCTCTGGAAACACCATATATTTT	CASSVGGLGSGNTIYF
-	-	TRBV19	TRBJ1-5	TGTGCCAGTAGTATTTCTCCCGCTTTGGAAGCGGGGCATTTT	CASSISPALEAGHF
-	-	TRBV20-1	TRBJ1-1	TGCAGTGCTAGTTATGACACTGAAGCTTTCTTT	CSASYDTEAFF
-	-	TRBV4-1	TRBJ2-2	TGCGCCAGCAGCCTGCAGGGTGACGGGGAGCTGTTTTTT	CASSLQGDGELFF
-	-	TRBV11-3	TRBJ2-1	TGTGCCAGCAGCACGCAGGGGAATGAGCAGTTCTTC	CASSTQGNEQFF
-	-	TRBV7-9	TRBJ1-2	TGTGCCAGCAGCTTAGCCGGCAGCGTTATCGTCGATGGCTACACCTTC	CASSLAGSVIVDGYTF
-	-	TRBV28	TRBJ1-5	TGTGCCAGCGGCGGACATAGCAATCAGCCCCAGCATTTT	CASGGHSNQPQHF
-	TRBD1	TRBV19	TRBJ1-5	TGTGCCAGTAGTATAAAGACAGGGGGCAATCAGCCCCAGCATTTT	CASSIKTGGNQPQHF
-	-	TRBV19	TRBJ1-2	TGTGCCAGTAGGGCGGGACTGATTAACTATGGCTACACCTTC	CASRAGLINYGYTF
once	TRBD1	TRBV6-1	TRBJ2-5	TGTGCCAGCAGTGAAGCAACAGGGGGCAGAGAGACCCAGTACTTC	CASSEATGGRETQYF
-	-	TRBV4-1	TRBJ1-5	TGCGCCAGCAGCCAAGCTTTAGAACAGCCCCAGCATTTT	CASSQALEQPQHF
-	-	TRBV27	TRBJ2-1	TGTGCCAGCAGCCAGAACCGGGACTGGGCGTACAATGAGCAGTTCTTC	CASSQNRDWAYNEQFF
-	-	TRBV5-4	TRBJ1-6	TGTGCCAGCAGCTTGAACGAGAATTCACCCCTCCACTTT	CASSLNENSPLHF
once	-	TRBV29-1	TRBJ1-5	TGCAGCGTGGGAGACAGGCAGAATCAGCCCCAGCATTTT	CSVGDRQNQPQHF
-	TRBD2	TRBV6-2/TRBV6-3	TRBJ2-1	TGTGCCAGCAGTTATAGACTAGCGGGAGAGGGAGAGCAGTTCTTC	CASSYRLAGEGEQFF
-	TRBD1	TRBV18	TRBJ1-1	TGTGCCAGCTCGACGGACAGGGAGGGCACTGAAGCTTTCTTT	CASSTDREGTEAFF
-	-	TRBV3-1/TRBV3-2	TRBJ2-3	TGTGCCAGCAGCCACCTAGCGACAGATACGCAGTATTTT	CASSHLATDTQYF
-	TRBD2	TRBV28	TRBJ2-1	TGTGCCAGCAGTTTTGCCCGATATTTTAGCGGGAGTTACGACAATGAGCAGTTCTTC	CASSFARYFSGSYDNEQFF
-	TRBD1	TRBV2	TRBJ1-4	TGTGCCATCTTGACAGGGCGTTATAAAAAACTGTTTTTT	CAILTGRYKKLFF
-	TRBD2	TRBV19	TRBJ2-3	TGTGCCAGTAGTATTCAGCTTGGGACTAGCGGGAGGCCCCACACAGATACGCAGTATTTT	CASSIQLGTSGRPHTDTQYF
-	TRBD2	TRBV7-9	TRBJ2-1	TGTGCCAGCGACTCGAGCGGGACCTACAATGAGCAGTTCTTC	CASDSSGTYNEQFF
-	-	TRBV10-3	TRBJ1-1	TGTGCCATCAGACGCGAACGTCCCACTGAAGCTTTCTTT	CAIRRERPTEAFF
-	-	TRBV7-3	TRBJ1-2	TGTGCCAGCAGTTTGAACTCCCTCGGTGGCTACACCTTC	CASSLNSLGGYTF
-	-	TRBV11-2	TRBJ2-3	TGTGCCAGCAGCCCCCAAGTAGCGAGCCCAGATACGCAGTATTTT	CASSPQVASPDTQYF
-	TRBD1	TRBV30	TRBJ2-7	TGTGCCCTCCGGCCGACAGGGTCTTACGAGCAGTACTTC	CALRPTGSYEQYF
-	-	TRBV6-5	TRBJ2-3	TGTGCCAGCAGTTATCGGGATACGCAGTATTTT	CASSYRDTQYF
-	-	TRBV15	TRBJ2-3	TGTGCCACCAGCAGTCCGGCGGCTTTTGGCACAGATACGCAGTATTTT	CATSSPAAFGTDTQYF
-	-	TRBV6-6	TRBJ1-2	TGTGCCAGCACCGCGGGGGGGAGGGATGGCTACACCTTC	CASTAGGRDGYTF
-	-	TRBV15	TRBJ1-1	TGTGCCACCAGCAGAGATGCCACGAGGGGGAGCACTGAAGCTTTCTTT	CATSRDATRGSTEAFF
-	-	TRBV30	TRBJ1-1	TGTGCCTGGACCCTATGGAACACTGAAGCTTTCTTT	CAWTLWNTEAFF
-	TRBD1	TRBV19	TRBJ2-2	TGTGCCAGTTCTGACGGAACCGGGACAGGGTTCCGGGAGCTGTTTTTT	CASSDGTGTGFRELFF
-	TRBD2	TRBV9	TRBJ2-3	TGTGCCAGCAGCGTAGACTCCCCCCCAGCGGGGGGCTCAGATACGCAGTATTTT	CASSVDSPPAGGSDTQYF
-	-	TRBV30	TRBJ2-3	TGTGCCTGGAGTCCTGCATCAGGAACAGATACGCAGTATTTT	CAWSPASGTDTQYF
once	-	TRBV7-9	TRBJ2-5	TGTGCCAGCAGCTCCTCTAGCGAAGGCGCGGAGACCCAGTACTTC	CASSSSSEGAETQYF
-	-	TRBV19	TRBJ1-5	TGTGCCAGTAGTATTTTCCACTTTACAGGGTCTGGGGATCAGCCCCAGCATTTT	CASSIFHFTGSGDQPQHF
-	TRBD1	TRBV18	TRBJ1-5	TGTGCCAGCTCACCCCGACTGGGGACAGATACAAGAATGTATAGCAATCAGCCCCAGCATTTT	CASSPRLGTDTRMYSNQPQHF